This TCR beta chain was captured in a study of control samples from healthy donors and cancer patients. The data were produced by immunoSEQ multiplex PCR, yet TCRdb's version contains in-frame clones alone and is incomplete. The sample records around 51,000 clones, almost 90% being singletons. The V end lost 8 bases, the J end lost 2 bases, and 15 bases lay between the germline ends. This CDR3 has 14 amino acids. Germline CDR1 and CDR2: SGDLS and YYNGEE. The sample comprised PBMCs. This chain connects TRBV9 to TRBJ2-3, with D tentatively TRBD2 (6 bases). This TCR was sampled from a man aged 50-59 years with head and neck cancer. The CDR3, as DNA: TGTGCCAGTGGAGCGGGCTACGACACAGATACGCAGTATTTT. It encodes CASGAGYDTDTQYF.